Shown below are 15 T cell receptor beta chains from a single sample sequenced in a study of beta chain features in type 1 diabetes. Expressed TCRB transcripts were sequenced because the entire RNA isolate underwent reverse transcription. The method was immunoSEQ multiplex PCR; TCRdb's version includes in-frame clones alone and lacks a portion of them. The sample consists of 900,000 or so clones, 17% of them appearing once. Sample: naive CD4+ T cells from blood. The receptors here all came from a woman younger than 35 in good health.

This clone was picked up a small number of times. This rearrangement joins TRBV9 to TRBJ1-1; D ambiguous. The ends were cut back, 6 bases at V and 0 bases at J, with 15 bases in the middle. This CDR3 is 15 amino acids long. Germline V lookup: CDR1 SGDLS, CDR2 YYNGEE. For the CDR3, the DNA is TGTGCCAGCACCTTCCTTGACGGGGTGAACACTGAAGCTTTCTTT. It translates to CASTFLDGVNTEAFF. The full variable domain, completed using reference TRBV9 and TRBJ1-1, is DSGVTQTPKHLITATGQRVTLRCSPRSGDLSVYWYQQSLDQGLQFLIQYYNGEERAKGNILERFSAQQFPDLHSELNLSSLELGDSALYFCASTFLDGVNTEAFFGQGTRLTVV.

The genes are TRBV7-2 and TRBJ2-3, with 13 bases lining up with TRBD2. V lost 5 bases and J lost 5; bases outside the gene matches: 13. CDR1 is SGHTA, CDR2 FQGNSA, per germline. The CDR3 consists of 18 residues. CDR3 nucleotides: TGTGCCAGCAGCCCCCAGCGACTAGCGGGAGGTCAGGGAGATACGCAGTATTTT. This encodes CASSPQRLAGGQGDTQYF. The whole variable domain, remainder taken from reference TRBV7-2 and TRBJ2-3, is GAGVSQSPSNKVTEKGKDVELRCDPISGHTALYWYRQSLGQGLEFLIYFQGNSAPDKSGLPSDRFSAERTGGSVSTLTIQRTQQEDSAVYLCASSPQRLAGGQGDTQYFGPGTRLTVL.

V and J are TRBV7-8 and TRBJ2-5; tentatively, D is TRBD2 (6 bases). Germline CDR1 is SGHVS and CDR2 is FQNEAQ. There are 16 residues in the CDR3. The V and J ends lost 2 bases and 5 bases respectively, with 18 bases between them. CDR3 loop: CASSLRRDPLGETQYF. CDR3 nucleotide sequence: TGTGCCAGCAGCTTAAGGAGGGACCCACTCGGGGAGACCCAGTACTTC.

This clone appeared a few times. The rearrangement uses TRBV9 and TRBJ2-1, with TRBD1 matching 8 bases. The CDR3 sequence is 15 residues long. Germline V gene lookup returns CDR1 SGDLS and CDR2 YYNGEE. V shed 3 bases, J shed 4 bases, and the junction held 6 bases outside the gene matches. CDR3 sequence reads: CASSAGQGTYNEQFF. The CDR3 DNA follows: TGTGCCAGCAGCGCAGGACAGGGTACTTACAATGAGCAGTTCTTC.

The chain is built from TRBV4-2 and TRBJ2-7; D remains unclear. The V gene lost 0 bases and the J gene lost 6 bases, with 9 bases spanning the gap. The V gene's germline CDR1 is LGHNA and CDR2 YNFKEQ. The CDR3 consists of 13 residues. The CDR3 DNA is TGTGCCAGCAGCCAAGATTACACTACCGAGCAGTACTTC. It encodes CASSQDYTTEQYF.

This clone was counted a few times. The chain joins TRBV15 to TRBJ2-2; 8 positions match TRBD2. Germline CDR1 reads LNHNV; CDR2 reads YYDKDF (reference sequence). V lost 1 base to trimming and J lost 5 bases; unmatched junction nucleotides: 9. The CDR3 has 17 amino acids. CDR3 region: CATSRAPLTSGTGELFF. DNA of the CDR3: TGTGCCACCAGCAGAGCGCCACTAACTAGCGGAACCGGGGAGCTGTTTTTT.

V gene TRBV6-6 combines with J gene TRBJ1-5, with D unresolved. Between the trimmed V and J ends, which lost 4 bases and 6 bases, there was a span of 7 bases. This CDR3 comprises 12 residues. CDR1 is MNHNY and CDR2 is SVGAGI in the germline V gene (reference sequence). The CDR3 is CASSSLGQPQHF. The DNA of the CDR3 is TGTGCCAGCAGTTCGCTGGGTCAGCCCCAGCATTTT.

The chain recombines TRBV5-4 with TRBJ1-5; no clear D. V shed 0 bases and J shed 5 bases, with 6 bases lying between them. There are 13 residues in the CDR3. CDR1 is SGHNT, CDR2 YYREEE, per germline (reference sequence). The CDR3 DNA sequence: TGTGCCAGCAGCTTGGGACCCGATCAGCCCCAGCATTTT. Protein sequence: CASSLGPDQPQHF.

The chain links TRBV28 to TRBJ2-5; D not certain. Germline V gives CDR1 MDHEN, CDR2 SYDVKM. CDR3 length: 14 amino acids. Deletions cut 3 bases from V and 4 bases from J, with 12 bases between. CDR3 sequence: CASSFLGVRETQYF. The CDR3 DNA is TGTGCCAGCAGTTTCCTTGGGGTTCGAGAGACCCAGTACTTC.

V is TRBV29-1 and J is TRBJ1-2; 7 positions agree with TRBD1. Germline V gene data show CDR1 as SQVTM and CDR2 as ANQGSEA. Trimming at V came to 5 bases and at J to 5 bases, leaving 5 bases not matched to a gene. CDR3 length: 12 residues. The CDR3 bases are TGCAGCGTTCGGACAGGAGATTATGGCTACACCTTC. Amino acid sequence: CSVRTGDYGYTF.

The chain employs TRBV27 and TRBJ1-2; 10 bases fit TRBD1. This CDR3 contains 15 residues. Trimming took 0 bases from V and 4 from J; bases not matched to a gene: 2. Germline V gene sequence: CDR1 MNHEY, CDR2 SMNVEV (reference sequence). The CDR3 spells CASSLSGTGVYGYTF. In DNA form, the CDR3 reads TGTGCCAGCAGTTTATCCGGGACAGGGGTCTATGGCTACACCTTC.

The chain recombines TRBV5-1 with TRBJ2-2, with no clear D. V dropped 2 bases and J dropped 1 base, with 3 bases sitting between them. CDR1 and CDR2 from the germline V gene are SGHRS and YFSETQ. The CDR3 runs to 13 residues. CDR3 sequence reads: CASSFRNTGELFF. In DNA form, the CDR3 reads TGCGCCAGCAGCTTCCGGAACACCGGGGAGCTGTTTTTT.

The chain is built from TRBV4-3 and TRBJ2-1; D gene unclear. The CDR3 runs to 15 residues. Germline CDR1 and CDR2: LGHNA and YSLEER. Deletions cut 0 bases from V and 3 bases from J, with 9 bases between. The CDR3 spells CASSQESLNYNEQFF. DNA of the CDR3: TGCGCCAGCAGCCAAGAGTCATTGAACTACAATGAGCAGTTCTTC.

The chain joins TRBV10-3 to TRBJ2-5; D is unresolved. Germline V gene sequence: CDR1 ENHRY, CDR2 SYGVKD. V lost 1 base to trimming and J lost 3 bases, with 3 bases between them. The CDR3 contains 12 residues. The CDR3 here is CAISEFEETQYF. The DNA of the CDR3 is TGTGCCATCAGTGAGTTCGAAGAGACCCAGTACTTC.

This clone was counted a few times. The chain combines TRBV14 with TRBJ2-1; D is undetermined. V lost 2 bases and J lost 4, with 9 bases in between. Germline CDR1 and CDR2: SGHDN and FVKESK. This CDR3 spans 14 amino acids. The CDR3 here is CASSQSYAYNEQFF. The CDR3 nucleotides are TGTGCCAGCAGCCAAAGCTACGCATACAATGAGCAGTTCTTC.